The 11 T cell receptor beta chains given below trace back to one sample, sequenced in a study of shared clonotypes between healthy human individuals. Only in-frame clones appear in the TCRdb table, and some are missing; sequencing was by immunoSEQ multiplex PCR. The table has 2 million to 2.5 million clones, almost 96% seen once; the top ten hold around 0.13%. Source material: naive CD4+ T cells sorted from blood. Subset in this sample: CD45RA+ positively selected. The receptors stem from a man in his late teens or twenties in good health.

DNA for the CDR3: TGTGCCAGCAGCTTAGTGGGCAAGTCCATCGAGCAGTACTTC. Residues: CASSLVGKSIEQYF. The V and J genes are TRBV7-9 and TRBJ2-7; unclear D gene. Trimming removed 1 base from V and 6 bases from J, with 13 bases in between. Germline V gene data show CDR1 as SEHNR and CDR2 as FQNEAQ (reference sequence). The CDR3 has 14 residues.

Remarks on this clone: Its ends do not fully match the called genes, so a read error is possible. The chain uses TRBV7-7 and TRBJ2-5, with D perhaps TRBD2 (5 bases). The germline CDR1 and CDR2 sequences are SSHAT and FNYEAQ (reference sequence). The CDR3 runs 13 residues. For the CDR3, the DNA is TGTGCTAGCACTCCCGGGATTCAAGAGACCCAGTACTTC. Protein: CASTPGIQETQYF.

CDR3 sequence: CASSLSQGTYGYTF. Here the CDR3 DNA reads TGTGCCAGCAGTTTGTCACAGGGGACCTATGGCTACACCTTC. The chain employs TRBV27 and TRBJ1-2, with TRBD1 matching 7 bases. The germline V gene encodes CDR1 MNHEY and CDR2 SMNVEV (reference sequence). The CDR3 has 14 residues. Trimming removed 3 bases from V and 4 bases from J; junction bases left unmatched: 5.

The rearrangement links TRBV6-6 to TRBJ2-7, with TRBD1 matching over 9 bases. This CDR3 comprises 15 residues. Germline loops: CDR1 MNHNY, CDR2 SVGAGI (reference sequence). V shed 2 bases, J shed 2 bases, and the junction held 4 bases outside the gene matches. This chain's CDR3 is CASSYGQGLTYEQYF. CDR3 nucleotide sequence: TGTGCCAGCAGTTACGGACAGGGGTTAACCTACGAGCAGTACTTC.

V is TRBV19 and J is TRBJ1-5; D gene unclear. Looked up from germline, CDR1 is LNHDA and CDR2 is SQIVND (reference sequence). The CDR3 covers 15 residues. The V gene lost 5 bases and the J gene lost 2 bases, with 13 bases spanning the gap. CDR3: CASSHTDGRNQPQHF. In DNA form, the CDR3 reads TGTGCCAGTAGTCACACGGACGGGCGCAATCAGCCCCAGCATTTT.

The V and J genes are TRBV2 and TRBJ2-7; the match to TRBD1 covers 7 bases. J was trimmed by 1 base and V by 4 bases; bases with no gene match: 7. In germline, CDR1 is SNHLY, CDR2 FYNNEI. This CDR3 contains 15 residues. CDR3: CASSGPGTVSYEQYF. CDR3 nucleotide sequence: TGTGCCAGCAGTGGCCCCGGGACAGTATCCTACGAGCAGTACTTC.

CDR3 residues: CASSYAYAGQIYEQYF. In DNA, the CDR3 is TGTGCCAGCAGTTACGCGTATGCGGGACAGATCTACGAGCAGTACTTC. This rearrangement joins TRBV6-6 to TRBJ2-7; D is possibly TRBD1 (7 bases). The germline V gene encodes CDR1 MNHNY and CDR2 SVGAGI (reference sequence). This CDR3 spans 16 amino acids. The germline V and J ends were trimmed by 2 bases and 3 bases, with 17 bases remaining between them.

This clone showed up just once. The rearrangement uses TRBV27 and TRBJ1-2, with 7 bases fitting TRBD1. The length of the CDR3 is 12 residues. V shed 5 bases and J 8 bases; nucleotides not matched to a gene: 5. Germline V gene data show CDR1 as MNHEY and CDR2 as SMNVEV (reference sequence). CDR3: CASSASRGGYTF. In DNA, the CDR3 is TGTGCCAGCAGTGCCTCCAGGGGGGGCTACACCTTC.

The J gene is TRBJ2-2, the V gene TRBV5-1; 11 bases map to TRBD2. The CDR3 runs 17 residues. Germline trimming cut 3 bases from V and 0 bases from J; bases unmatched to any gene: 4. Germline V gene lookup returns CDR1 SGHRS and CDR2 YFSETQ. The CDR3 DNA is TGCGCCAGCAGCTCCGGGACTAGCGGTGCGAACACCGGGGAGCTGTTTTTT. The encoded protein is CASSSGTSGANTGELFF.

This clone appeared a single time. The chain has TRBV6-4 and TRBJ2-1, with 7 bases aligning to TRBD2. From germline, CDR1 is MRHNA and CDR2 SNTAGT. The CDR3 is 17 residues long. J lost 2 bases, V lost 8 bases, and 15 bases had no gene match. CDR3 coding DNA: TGTGCCAGCGAGGAGGCTAGCGGCGTACGCCCCTACAATGAGCAGTTCTTC. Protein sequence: CASEEASGVRPYNEQFF.

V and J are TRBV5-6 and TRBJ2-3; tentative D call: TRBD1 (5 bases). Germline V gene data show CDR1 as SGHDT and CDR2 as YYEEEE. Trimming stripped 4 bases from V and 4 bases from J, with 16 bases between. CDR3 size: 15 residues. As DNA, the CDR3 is TGTGCCAGCAGCCCCCAAGGGGAATGGGCAGATACGCAGTATTTT. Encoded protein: CASSPQGEWADTQYF. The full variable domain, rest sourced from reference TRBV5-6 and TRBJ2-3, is DAGVTQSPTHLIKTRGQQVTLRCSPKSGHDTVSWYQQALGQGPQFIFQYYEEEERQRGNFPDRFSGHQFPNYSSELNVNALLLGDSALYLCASSPQGEWADTQYFGPGTRLTVL.